This T cell receptor beta chain was recovered during a study of identical twins. Study conclusions and caveats: The study based its conclusions on cross-sectional statistical analysis and did not follow the same donors.

This CDR3 is 15 amino acids long. Germline assignment: CDR1 LGHDT and CDR2 YNNKEL (reference sequence). The V segment lost 5 bases and the J segment 6 bases; nucleotides outside the gene matches: 6. TCRdb used MiXCR to reprocess the 5' RACE reads, holding one entry per CDR3 protein. The sample has about 150,000 distinct CDR3 sequences, under 4.5% seen once; the top ten hold approximately 7.6%. This clonotype has a count of ten or more. The antigen is unknown. The TCR originated in a man aged 18 to 30 in good health. The sample consisted of memory T cells sorted from blood. The V call is TRBV3-1, the J call TRBJ2-7, with 14 bases that match TRBD2. CDR3 nucleotides: TGTGCCAGCAGCAAGGGACTAGCGGGAGCGGGCGAGCAGTACTTC. It yields the protein CASSKGLAGAGEQYF.